This T cell receptor (beta chain) was captured by sequencing in a study of control samples from healthy donors and cancer patients. Germline values: CDR1 WNHNN, CDR2 SYGVQD (reference sequence). This CDR3 comprises 16 residues. Trimming left V 0 bases short and J 1 base short, with 11 bases between. Using immunoSEQ multiplex PCR, the repertoire was profiled, and TCRdb retains in-frame clones only, with some absent. The sample carries approximately 190,000 clones, about 89% recorded once. The sequencing input was blood. This clonotype was sampled from a man aged 25-40 years in good health. V and J are TRBV10-1 and TRBJ2-3; a weak D match, TRBD2 (7 bases). The CDR3 DNA reads as TGCGCCAGCAGTGAGTCGGGGGGGGCTGGCACAGATACGCAGTATTTT. Translating it yields CASSESGGAGTDTQYF.